This T cell receptor (beta chain) was captured by sequencing in a study of regulatory T cells in long-lasting Graves disease (dated by TCRdb to the early 2020s). At the level of the whole study: Patients with newly diagnosed Graves' disease had been on antithyroid drugs for under 3 months. This study used TCR sequencing and RNA sequencing of peripheral blood to compare persistent Graves' disease patients against newly diagnosed Graves' disease patients. The study was conducted in China and was registered as a clinical trial. TCR sequencing covered about 13 persistent and some 20 newly diagnosed Graves' disease patients, about 35 samples in total. General findings and caveats noted by the study authors: As a limitation, the authors acknowledged that the small sample size may reduce accuracy. Only the TCR beta chain was sequenced and analyzed. Compared with newly diagnosed patients, patients with persistent Graves' disease had lower TCR Shannon entropy and fewer highly expanded clones, which suggests clonal expansion. More public clonotypes were shared among persistent patients (roughly 3,000) than among newly diagnosed patients (under 1,000). Persistent disease showed preferential use of TRBV28, TRBJ1-2 and TRBJ2-5, whereas newly diagnosed disease favored TRBV20-1 and TRBJ2-1. Peripheral blood alone was examined, since thyroid tissue, which constituted the primary lesion, could not be accessed.

According to the study, the label for this sample's time point signals: newly diagnosed GD, antithyroid drugs for less than 3 months. For both TCR sequencing and RNA sequencing, RNA was extracted from PBMCs in TRIzol. The diagnosis of Graves' disease followed American Thyroid Association guidelines. Recruitment of patients was carried out at an endocrinology department in Xi'an, China. From each patient, about 9.7 milliliters of peripheral blood was collected into an EDTA anticoagulant tube. Ficoll Paque Plus density gradient separation was used to isolate PBMCs, and no additional T cell sorting was done. RNA quality was checked with an Agilent 2100 Bioanalyzer and agarose gel, and concentration with a NanoDrop 2000. This clonotype was detected a few times. It lacks a known antigen. It has no much larger one-base neighbor in the sample; base qualities were not kept. The CDR3 spans 16 residues, from the cysteine through the phenylalanine. Just CDR3 DNA is preserved here, 48 bases in frame from base 1. The germline V gene provides CDR1 SGHTA and CDR2 FQGTGA. V lost 4 bases and J lost 0 bases; the stretch between them is 13 bases long.

Libraries were prepared through multiplex PCR. Instrument used: Illumina HiSeq 4000. TCR beta libraries were built with iRepertoire HTBI primers and Arm-PCR amplification of CDR3 regions. Before sequencing, the PCR products went through gel purification. Per the original workflow: Gene usage analysis of CDR3 amino acid clonotypes relied on the approximately 62 TRBV and 14 TRBJ segments identified across samples. COPE and FqMerger were used to merge filtered high-quality paired reads into contigs. Contigs were aligned with BLAST to IMGT TRBV, TRBD and TRBJ reference genes, and CDR3 was defined per IMGT. Any clonotype with a frequency above 0.1% was classified as a highly expanded clone. Shannon entropy served as the measure of repertoire diversity, while the Gini coefficient captured V-J evenness. Clonotypes shared by more than one individual were considered public. The public sequencing data were trimmed at Q25 with fastp and processed into clonotypes with MiXCR by TCRdb, which kept only in-frame beta chains. Entries that share a CDR3 protein sequence are merged under the most common genes and DNA. The V and J calls follow TCRdb's processing rather than the paper's. In all, the sample holds hundreds of thousands of distinct CDR3 sequences, and about 16% of those were seen once. About 25% of the sample lies in the top ten.

The same data also contributed to another study, on T cells in Graves' hyperthyroidism and ophthalmopathy. The second study also describes: A patient counted as having stable Graves' hyperthyroidism if no progression to ophthalmopathy occurred over 18 months of follow-up. The hyperthyroidism patients were between 18 and 65 years old and newly diagnosed, with a disease duration of less than 2 months. Exclusion was applied to patients with uncontrolled infections, other autoimmune diseases, pregnancy or lactation. Diagnoses relied on clinical symptoms, serum thyroxine and TRAb, thyroid ultrasound and orbital computed tomography. The first round of RT-PCR for the TCR CDR3 was performed with the HTBI primer set and the Qiagen OneStep RT-PCR kit. Most expanded thyroid clonotypes (frequency above 0.001) were also detected in blood, suggesting blood repertoires may reflect thyroid immune responses. Ophthalmopathy was separated from stable hyperthyroidism by a 13 V-J signature model, with roughly 88% sensitivity and 81% to 82% specificity obtained in cross-validation and 80%/75% obtained in testing. In validation, the model predicted progression to ophthalmopathy a median of around six months before onset, with roughly 70% sensitivity and nearly 75% specificity. TCR V-J signatures able to tell the groups apart were searched for in a discovery cohort of 90 to 100 patients, of whom around 42 had Graves' ophthalmopathy and around 57 had stable Graves' hyperthyroidism. Prospective prediction of ophthalmopathy was tested in an independent validation cohort consisting of under 20 hyperthyroidism patients and around 17 patients who later progressed to ophthalmopathy. The 100 or so discovery patients were divided at random into training and test sets in a 7:3 ratio. In addition, the study compared T-cell repertoires in thyroid tissue and in blood from over 5 Graves' hyperthyroidism patients. Once sampling was done, hyperthyroidism patients were given methimazole at a starting dose of 30 mg daily, whereas ophthalmopathy patients were given high-dose intravenous methylprednisolone. Libraries were constructed in a second round of multiplex PCR, after which size selection and purification were carried out. Sequencing of the libraries was done on an Illumina HiSeq2000 using paired-end 100 bp reads. SOAPnuke was used to process the raw data, with reads discarded if the reads contained adapters or uncalled bases, had a mean Phred below 15, or lacked an exact constant-primer or identifier match. COPE v1.2.5 was used to merge the high-quality paired reads, and each unique nucleotide sequence was defined as a clonotype. MiTCR v1.1 was used to align clonotypes to the IMGT TRBV, TRBD and TRBJ reference segments. Only V-J combinations with frequency above 0.0001, covering 99% to 99.2% of repertoires, were analysed. The TCS score was defined as the ratio of F50 (clonal expansion) to E x V (chaos), calculated using BLOSUM62-based TCRdist between CDR3 peptides within each V-J. Welch's t-statistics and random forest reduced roughly 500 V-J features to under 15, which were used in a naive Bayes classifier (R e1071). No statistical method was used to fix the sample size in advance, and group allocation was not hidden from the investigators. TCR Vbeta CDR3 sequencing of 120 to 150 peripheral blood samples (approximately 44 ophthalmopathy, about 74 hyperthyroidism and around 17 progressor patients) is reported in the paper.

This specimen was peripheral blood mononuclear cells (PBMCs), taken at new diagnosis, from a patient treated with antithyroid drugs. The sequence joins TRBV7-3 to TRBJ2-1; the D gene is perhaps TRBD1, on 6 matching bases. The sequence derives from a woman aged 35-65 years with Graves disease. Donor details come from another sample of the same person, matched by shared clones. DNA sequence: TGTGCCAGCAGCTCTATAGGGGGTAGCTCCTACAATGAGCAGTTCTTC. Its protein product is CASSSIGGSSYNEQFF.